These T cell receptor beta chains were read from a single sample in a study of neurological immune-mediated disorders. TCRdb re-called the 5' RACE reads with MiXCR, one entry per CDR3 protein. The top ten hold 3.7% of the sample, which has tens of thousands of distinct CDR3 sequences, nearly 3.5% seen once. Sample: PBMCs. These receptors were collected from a man between 35 and 55 years old with multiple sclerosis. The conserved cysteine and the conserved F or W are not part of the CDR3 here.

>TRBV4-2
ASSQVGVNTEAF
>TRBV7-3
ASSPGPGELF
>TRBV6-1
ASSELLNPYEQY
>TRBV20-1
SARRTGAGELF
>TRBV18
ASSPEATRGVYGYT
>TRBV6-5
ASRSGGANTGELF
>TRBV5-5
ASSLGGGRGEPQH
>TRBV20-1
SATGGGGDYEQY
>TRBV24-1
ATSAVGTEEQPQH
>TRBV5-1
ASSAQDRGVDEQF
>TRBV9
ASSTRTGRGSPLH
>TRBV29-1
SVEPGRTEAF
>TRBV5-1
ASSLDPNTEAF
>TRBV10-3
AIHPGQGYEQY
>TRBV20-1
SARPTGFYEQY
>TRBV5-1
ASSSTDKTEAF
>TRBV20-1
SASSGTSGSYNEQF
>TRBV7-9
ASSLDFSGEQY
>TRBV30
ASRDSQRRLLF
>TRBV12-3/TRBV12-4
ASSSRFEQF
>TRBV5-1
ASSLAGTENIQY
>TRBV20-1
SARGGGYNEQF
>TRBV4-2
ASSQDTSGNTIY
>TRBV6-5
ASSPPPTGSTDTQY
>TRBV4-2
ASSPSGAQSETQY
>TRBV7-2
ASSSHGLAGGQETQY
>TRBV20-1
SASGTRQGGEKLF
>TRBV6-5
ASSYFRADEQF
>TRBV5-1
ASSAGVLGNTIY
>TRBV15
ATSIMTGRGLEETQY
>TRBV2
ASRGQGAGELF
>TRBV15
ATSRDLGGENIQY
>TRBV7-9
ASIPQGASTEAF
>TRBV6-4
ASNPLADPFEDTQY
>TRBV7-7
ASSPGLGNEQF
>TRBV5-1
ASSYGTGVEQY
>TRBV12-3/TRBV12-4
ASSLFSGDEQF
>TRBV21-1
ASSKAGGPWGTEAF
>TRBV20-1
SARVVTSGRGETQY
>TRBV20-1
SAGDRVAF
>TRBV12-3/TRBV12-4
ASSFGTGGVPDTQY
>TRBV27
ASSSSTSGRLIGELF
>TRBV6-6
ASSYSKGQGGYGYT
>TRBV7-9
ASSLQGQTYEQY
>TRBV6-5
ATGQARDTEAF
>TRBV7-6
ASSLALTVYSTDTQY
>TRBV3-1
ASSRGGFTDTQY
>TRBV3-1
ASSPFGEVGELF
>TRBV6-5
ASSYGGEEETQY
>TRBV5-6
ASSLNRYEQY